These T cell receptor beta chains were read from a single sample in a study of blood T cell repertoires in COVID-19. Clones were sequenced by immunoSEQ multiplex PCR, and TCRdb holds only the in-frame ones, with some missing. The sample lists 300,000 to 400,000 clones; roughly 90% were seen once. Sequenced: peripheral blood. These receptors were obtained from a woman in her forties or fifties with active or convalescent COVID-19. The CDR3 runs from the conserved cysteine through the conserved F or W. A D gene is named only where the DNA matches it firmly. Rows give clone size only sometimes, using once, few, many, or a class for an expanded clone.

J,D,size,V,DNA,CDR3
TRBJ2-7,.,.,TRBV6-6,TGTGCCGGCCGGGAGGGGGCTAGATCCTACGAGCAGTACTTC,CAGREGARSYEQYF
TRBJ1-1,.,.,TRBV14,TGTGCCAGCAGCCAAGATCGAGTCACTGAAGCTTTCTTT,CASSQDRVTEAFF
TRBJ1-2,.,.,TRBV5-1,TGCGCCAGCAGCTTGGTATCGGGGGACTATGGCTACACCTTC,CASSLVSGDYGYTF
TRBJ2-1,TRBD2,.,TRBV6-2/TRBV6-3,TGTGCCAGCAGTTCCTCCATTCTAGCGGGGGCTGGTGAGCAGTTCTTC,CASSSSILAGAGEQFF
TRBJ2-7,TRBD1,.,TRBV30,TGTGCCTGGAGTCAGGCCAGGGGGCAATACGAGCAGTACTTC,CAWSQARGQYEQYF
TRBJ1-2,TRBD1,.,TRBV30,TGTGCCTGGAGTGTACCCGGGACAGGGCCTAACTATGGCTACACCTTC,CAWSVPGTGPNYGYTF
TRBJ2-1,TRBD2,few,TRBV29-1,TGCAGCGTTGATCGAGCGGGGGTTTACAATGAGCAGTTCTTC,CSVDRAGVYNEQFF
TRBJ1-2,.,.,TRBV6-5,TGTGCCAGCAGTTCCCTTGGGAGCTATGGCTACACCTTC,CASSSLGSYGYTF
TRBJ2-3,TRBD2,.,TRBV6-5,TGTGCCAGCAGTTATGGGGGGGACCCACGGGATACGCAGTATTTT,CASSYGGDPRDTQYF
TRBJ1-6,TRBD1,.,TRBV5-4,TGTGCCAGCAGCCCGGACAGGGGGTCCTATAATTCACCCCTCCACTTT,CASSPDRGSYNSPLHF